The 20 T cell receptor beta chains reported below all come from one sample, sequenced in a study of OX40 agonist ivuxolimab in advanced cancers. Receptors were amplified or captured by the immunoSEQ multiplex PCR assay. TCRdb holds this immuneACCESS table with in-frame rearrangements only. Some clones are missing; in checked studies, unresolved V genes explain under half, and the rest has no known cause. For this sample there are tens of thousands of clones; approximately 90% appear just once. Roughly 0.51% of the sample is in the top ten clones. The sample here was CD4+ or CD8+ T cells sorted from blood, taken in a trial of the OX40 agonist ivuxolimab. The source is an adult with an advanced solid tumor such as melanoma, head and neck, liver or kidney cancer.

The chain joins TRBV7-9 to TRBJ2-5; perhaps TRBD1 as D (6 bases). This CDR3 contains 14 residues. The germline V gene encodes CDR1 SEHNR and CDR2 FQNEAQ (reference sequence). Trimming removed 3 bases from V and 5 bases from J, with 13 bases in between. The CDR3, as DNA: TGTGCCAGCAGCTTGGGGGCGGACTGGGAGACCCAGTACTTC. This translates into CASSLGADWETQYF.

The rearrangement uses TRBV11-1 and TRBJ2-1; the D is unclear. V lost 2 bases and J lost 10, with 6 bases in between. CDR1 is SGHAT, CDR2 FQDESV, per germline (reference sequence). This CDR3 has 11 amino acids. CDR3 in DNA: TGTGCCAGCAGCTTAATTAGCGAGCAGTTCTTC. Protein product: CASSLISEQFF. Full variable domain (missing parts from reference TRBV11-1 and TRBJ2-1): EAEVAQSPRYKITEKSQAVAFWCDPISGHATLYWYRQILGQGPELLVQFQDESVVDDSQLPKDRFSAERLKGVDSTLKIQPAELGDSAMYLCASSLISEQFFGPGTRLTVL.

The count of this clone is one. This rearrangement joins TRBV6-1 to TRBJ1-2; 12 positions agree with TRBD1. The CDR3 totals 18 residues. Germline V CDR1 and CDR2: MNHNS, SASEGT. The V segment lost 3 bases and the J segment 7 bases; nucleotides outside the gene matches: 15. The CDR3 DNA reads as TGTGCCAGCAGTGATCGGGGGACAGGGGGCGAGTTATTGTTTGGCTACACCTTC. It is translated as CASSDRGTGGELLFGYTF.

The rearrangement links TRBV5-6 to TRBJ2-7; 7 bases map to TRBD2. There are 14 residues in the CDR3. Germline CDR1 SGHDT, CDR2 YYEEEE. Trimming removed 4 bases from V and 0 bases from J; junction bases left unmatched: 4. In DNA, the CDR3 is TGTGCCAGCAGCGGGAGGGATTTCTCCTACGAGCAGTACTTC. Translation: CASSGRDFSYEQYF.

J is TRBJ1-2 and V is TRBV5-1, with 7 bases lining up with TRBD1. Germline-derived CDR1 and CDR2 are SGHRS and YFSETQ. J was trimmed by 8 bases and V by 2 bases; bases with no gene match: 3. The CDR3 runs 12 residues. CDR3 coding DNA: TGCGCCAGCAGCTTACAGGGGTGGGGCTACACCTTC. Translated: CASSLQGWGYTF.

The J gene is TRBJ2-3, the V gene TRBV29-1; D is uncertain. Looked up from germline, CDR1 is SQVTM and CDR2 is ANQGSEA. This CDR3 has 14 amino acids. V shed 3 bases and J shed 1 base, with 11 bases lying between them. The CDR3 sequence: CSVEVNGRTDTQYF. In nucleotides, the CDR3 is TGCAGCGTTGAGGTTAATGGCCGCACAGATACGCAGTATTTT.

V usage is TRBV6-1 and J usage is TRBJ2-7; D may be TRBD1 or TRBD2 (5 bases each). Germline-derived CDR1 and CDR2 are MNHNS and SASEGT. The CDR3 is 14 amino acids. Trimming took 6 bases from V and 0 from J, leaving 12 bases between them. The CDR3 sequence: CASSPRDVSYEQYF. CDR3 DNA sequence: TGTGCCAGCAGCCCACGGGACGTCTCCTACGAGCAGTACTTC.

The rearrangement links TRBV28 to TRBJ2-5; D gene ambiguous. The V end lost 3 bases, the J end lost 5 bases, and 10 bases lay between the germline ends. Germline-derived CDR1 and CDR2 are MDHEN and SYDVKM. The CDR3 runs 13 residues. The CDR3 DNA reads TGTGCCAGCAGTTTGGTAGGATGGGAGACCCAGTACTTC. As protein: CASSLVGWETQYF. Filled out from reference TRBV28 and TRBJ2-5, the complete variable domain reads DVKVTQSSRYLVKRTGEKVFLECVQDMDHENMFWYRQDPGLGLRLIYFSYDVKMKEKGDIPEGYSVSREKKERFSLILESASTNQTSMYLCASSLVGWETQYFGPGTRLLVL.

CDR3 DNA sequence: TGCGCCAGCAGCTTGGCACCGTTGGGGGGCATATCGGGCACTGAAGCTTTCTTT. It is translated as CASSLAPLGGISGTEAFF. This rearrangement joins TRBV5-1 to TRBJ1-1, with D perhaps TRBD1 (6 bases). CDR1 is SGHRS, CDR2 YFSETQ, per germline. Trimming cost V 0 bases and J 4 bases, with 22 bases left between them. The CDR3 is made up of 18 amino acids.

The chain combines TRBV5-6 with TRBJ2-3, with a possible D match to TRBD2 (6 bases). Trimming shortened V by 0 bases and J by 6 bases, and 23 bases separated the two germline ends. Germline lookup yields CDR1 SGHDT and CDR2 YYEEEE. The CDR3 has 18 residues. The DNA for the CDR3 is TGTGCCAGCAGCTTGGGAAGGCGAGCGGGTGGGAGTTGGGATACGCAGTATTTT. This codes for CASSLGRRAGGSWDTQYF.

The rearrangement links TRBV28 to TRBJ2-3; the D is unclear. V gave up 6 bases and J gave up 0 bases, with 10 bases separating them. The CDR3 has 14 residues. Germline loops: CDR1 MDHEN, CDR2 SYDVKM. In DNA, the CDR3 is TGTGCCAGCAGCGCCCCCGGTAGCACAGATACGCAGTATTTT. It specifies CASSAPGSTDTQYF.

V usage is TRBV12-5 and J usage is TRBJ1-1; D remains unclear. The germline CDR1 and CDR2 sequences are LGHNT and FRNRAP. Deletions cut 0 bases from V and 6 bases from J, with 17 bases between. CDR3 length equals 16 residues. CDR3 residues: CASGLVLVQTIPEAFF. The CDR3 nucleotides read TGTGCTAGTGGTTTGGTACTGGTACAGACTATACCTGAAGCTTTCTTT.

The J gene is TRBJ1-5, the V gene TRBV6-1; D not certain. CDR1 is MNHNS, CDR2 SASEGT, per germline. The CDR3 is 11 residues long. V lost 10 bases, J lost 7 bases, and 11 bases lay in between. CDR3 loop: CANGIDQPQHF. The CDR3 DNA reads TGTGCCAATGGGATTGACCAGCCCCAGCATTTT.

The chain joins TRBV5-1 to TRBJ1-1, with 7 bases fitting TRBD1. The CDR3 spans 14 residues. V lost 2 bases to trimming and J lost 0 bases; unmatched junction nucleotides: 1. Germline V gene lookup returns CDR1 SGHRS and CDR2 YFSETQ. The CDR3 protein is CASSFQGVNTEAFF. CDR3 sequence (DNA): TGCGCCAGCAGCTTCCAGGGGGTGAACACTGAAGCTTTCTTT.

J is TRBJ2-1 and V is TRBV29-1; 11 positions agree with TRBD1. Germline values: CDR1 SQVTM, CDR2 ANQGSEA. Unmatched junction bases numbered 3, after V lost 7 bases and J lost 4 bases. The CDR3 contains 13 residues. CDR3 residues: CSGDRGLYNEQFF. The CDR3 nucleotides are TGCAGCGGGGACAGGGGGTTGTACAATGAGCAGTTCTTC.

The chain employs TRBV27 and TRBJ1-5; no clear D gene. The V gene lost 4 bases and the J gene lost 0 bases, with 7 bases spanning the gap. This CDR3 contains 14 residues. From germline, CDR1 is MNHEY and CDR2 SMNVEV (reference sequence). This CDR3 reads CASSYKDSNQPQHF. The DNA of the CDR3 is TGTGCCAGCAGTTACAAAGATAGCAATCAGCCCCAGCATTTT.

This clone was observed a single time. Written as DNA, the CDR3 is TGTGCCAGCAGCGTAGCCTCGGGGGACCAAGGCATAGCCAAAAACATTCAGTACTTC. Translating gives CASSVASGDQGIAKNIQYF. The rearrangement links TRBV9 to TRBJ2-4; a possible D gene is TRBD2 (6 bases). The germline CDR1 and CDR2 sequences are SGDLS and YYNGEE. This CDR3 is 19 amino acids long. The V and J ends lost 0 bases and 0 bases respectively, with 19 bases between them. Based on the CDR3 plus reference TRBV9 and TRBJ2-4, the full variable domain is DSGVTQTPKHLITATGQRVTLRCSPRSGDLSVYWYQQSLDQGLQFLIQYYNGEERAKGNILERFSAQQFPDLHSELNLSSLELGDSALYFCASSVASGDQGIAKNIQYFGAGTRLSVL.

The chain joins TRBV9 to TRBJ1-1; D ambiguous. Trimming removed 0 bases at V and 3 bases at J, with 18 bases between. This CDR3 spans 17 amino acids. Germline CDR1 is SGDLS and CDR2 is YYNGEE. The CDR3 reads CASSVAGAGWFDTEAFF. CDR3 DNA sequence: TGTGCCAGCAGCGTAGCTGGTGCGGGGTGGTTTGACACTGAAGCTTTCTTT.

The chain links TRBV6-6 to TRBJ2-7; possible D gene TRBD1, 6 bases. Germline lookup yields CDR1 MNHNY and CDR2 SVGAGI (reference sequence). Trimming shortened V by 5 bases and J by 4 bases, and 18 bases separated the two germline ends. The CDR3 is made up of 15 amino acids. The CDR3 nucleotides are TGTGCCAGCAGTCCCTCCGGGACATATGATTACGAGCAGTACTTC. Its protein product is CASSPSGTYDYEQYF.

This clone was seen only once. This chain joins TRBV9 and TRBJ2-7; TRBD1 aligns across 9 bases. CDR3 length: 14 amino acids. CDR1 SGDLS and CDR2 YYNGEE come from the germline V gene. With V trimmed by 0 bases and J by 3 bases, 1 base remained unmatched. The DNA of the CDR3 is TGTGCCAGCAGCGTAGCGGACAGGGGCTACGAGCAGTACTTC. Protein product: CASSVADRGYEQYF. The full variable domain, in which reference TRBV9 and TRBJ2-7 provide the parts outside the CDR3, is DSGVTQTPKHLITATGQRVTLRCSPRSGDLSVYWYQQSLDQGLQFLIQYYNGEERAKGNILERFSAQQFPDLHSELNLSSLELGDSALYFCASSVADRGYEQYFGPGTRLTVT.